This T cell receptor (beta chain) is drawn from a study of blood T cell repertoires in COVID-19. As for the study in general: COVID-19 samples collected from the United States, Italy and Spain covered acute and convalescent phases. The analysed material was cDNA or gDNA that came from T cells, B-cell-depleted T cells, or PBMCs.

V was cut by 4 bases and J by 5 bases, with 15 bases left in between. The CDR3 has 15 amino acids. Germline V gene data show CDR1 as SGHRS and CDR2 as YFSETQ. As originally analysed: Nucleated cell number was recorded as an estimate derived from reference gene primer amplification. Clones were sequenced by immunoSEQ multiplex PCR, and TCRdb holds only the in-frame ones, with some missing. The V and J calls and clone size are taken from that table; D and trimming were inferred from the DNA. Counted here are some 170,000 clones, 81% occurring once; the ten biggest clones make up 11%. The sequenced sample was peripheral blood. V usage is TRBV5-1 and J usage is TRBJ1-4; tentative D call: TRBD1 (5 bases). The origin of this receptor is a man in his 60s with active or convalescent COVID-19. This CDR3 reads CASSPSGASNEKLFF. The DNA for the CDR3 is TGCGCCAGCAGCCCGAGTGGGGCCTCCAATGAAAAACTGTTTTTT.